One and the same sample provided the 15 T cell receptor beta chains below, sequenced in a study of beta chain features in type 1 diabetes. Of the isolated RNA, all was reverse transcribed, and so the sequenced material was expressed TCRB transcripts. The protocol was immunoSEQ multiplex PCR, while the TCRdb copy is restricted to in-frame clones and leaves out a portion. The repertoire holds about 650,000 clones, with 9.5% to 15% as singletons. Study-wide results and caveats: Among patients with Type 1 diabetes, TCRB CDR3s were moderately but significantly shorter in every one of the four CD4+ subsets.

Their specific antigens are unknown. Sequencing was done on a sample of naive CD4+ T cells from blood. The receptors were sampled from a young man with type 1 diabetes.

The sample holds a few counts of this clone. This chain uses TRBV19 with TRBJ2-3, with TRBD2 as a possible D gene (7 bases). Deletions cut 6 bases from V and 3 bases from J, with 13 bases between. CDR1 and CDR2 (germline): LNHDA, SQIVND (reference sequence). CDR3 length: 14 residues. CDR3 nucleotides: TGTGCCAGTAGAGACGGGGGGCCGACAGATACGCAGTATTTT. Translated, it gives CASRDGGPTDTQYF. The whole variable domain, filled in from reference TRBV19 and TRBJ2-3, reads DGGITQSPKYLFRKEGQNVTLSCEQNLNHDAMYWYRQDPGQGLRLIYYSQIVNDFQKGDIAEGYSVSREKKESFPLTVTSAQKNPTAFYLCASRDGGPTDTQYFGPGTRLTVL.

This clone came up a few times. V is TRBV7-9 and J is TRBJ1-1, with TRBD1 as a possible D gene (5 bases). V lost 0 bases, J lost 7 bases, and 9 bases lay in between. The CDR3 consists of 13 residues. The germline V gene has CDR1 SEHNR and CDR2 FQNEAQ (reference sequence). The CDR3 bases are TGTGCCAGCAGCTTAGCGCTGGGGGATGAAGCTTTCTTT. Encoded protein: CASSLALGDEAFF.

This clone appeared a few times. This chain joins TRBV18 and TRBJ2-1; TRBD2 matches at 7 bases. The CDR3 extends over 15 amino acids. Germline CDR1 KGHSH, CDR2 LQKENI. Germline trimming cut 5 bases from V and 1 base from J; bases unmatched to any gene: 5. CDR3 bases: TGTGCCAGCTCAACTAGCGACTCATCCTACAATGAGCAGTTCTTC. It specifies CASSTSDSSYNEQFF. Full variable domain (missing parts from reference TRBV18 and TRBJ2-1): NAGVMQNPRHLVRRRGQEARLRCSPMKGHSHVYWYRQLPEEGLKFMVYLQKENIIDESGMPKERFSAEFPKEGPSILRIQQVVRGDSAAYFCASSTSDSSYNEQFFGPGTRLTVL.

The rearrangement joins TRBV7-2 to TRBJ2-2; TRBD2 agrees at 10 bases. V was pared by 11 bases and J by 7 bases, with 16 bases of the junction left unmatched. The CDR3 is 16 amino acids. The V gene's germline CDR1 is SGHTA and CDR2 FQGNSA. The CDR3 DNA sequence: TGTGCCCTCCCGGGAGCGGGGGGGCCCTATGGCGGGGAGCTGTTTTTT. It yields the protein CALPGAGGPYGGELFF.

This clone appeared a single time. V is TRBV9 and J is TRBJ2-5; 8 positions agree with TRBD2. V was clipped by 0 bases and J by 4 bases; unmatched bases: 11. CDR3 length: 17 residues. Germline-derived CDR1 and CDR2 are SGDLS and YYNGEE. CDR3 nucleotides: TGTGCCAGCAGCGTAGCCCCCCCTGATAGCGGGGTAGAGACCCAGTACTTC. It specifies CASSVAPPDSGVETQYF.

This sequence joins TRBV7-2 and TRBJ2-2; a weak D match, TRBD2 (6 bases). The length of the CDR3 is 16 residues. V shed 2 bases and J shed 1 base, with 11 bases lying between them. Germline V gene data show CDR1 as SGHTA and CDR2 as FQGNSA. The CDR3 region is CASSLRGLENTGELFF. The CDR3, as DNA: TGTGCCAGCAGCTTACGGGGACTGGAGAACACCGGGGAGCTGTTTTTT.

The V and J genes are TRBV13 and TRBJ1-1; D might be TRBD1 (5 bases). CDR1 and CDR2 from the germline V gene are PRHDT and FYEKMQ (reference sequence). V gave up 6 bases and J gave up 0 bases, with 8 bases separating them. CDR3 length equals 13 residues. CDR3 nucleotide sequence: TGTGCCAGCAGAGTAGGGGTGAACACTGAAGCTTTCTTT. This codes for CASRVGVNTEAFF. The full variable domain, in which reference TRBV13 and TRBJ1-1 provide the parts outside the CDR3, is AAGVIQSPRHLIKEKRETATLKCYPIPRHDTVYWYQQGPGQDPQFLISFYEKMQSDKGSIPDRFSAQQFSDYHSELNMSSLELGDSALYFCASRVGVNTEAFFGQGTRLTVV.

This chain links TRBV28 with TRBJ2-1; tentative D call: TRBD2 (6 bases). Trimming left V 7 bases short and J 4 bases short, with 17 bases between. This CDR3 is 15 amino acids long. The germline V gene encodes CDR1 MDHEN and CDR2 SYDVKM. The CDR3 spells CASNLTSEGYNEQFF. The CDR3 DNA reads as TGTGCCAGCAATCTAACCTCGGAGGGGTACAATGAGCAGTTCTTC.

The V call is TRBV6-6, the J call TRBJ2-7, with D perhaps matching TRBD2 (5 bases). Germline V gene data show CDR1 as MNHNY and CDR2 as SVGAGI (reference sequence). With 1 base removed from V and 6 bases from J, the gap between germline ends came to 19 bases. The CDR3 contains 16 residues. The CDR3 DNA follows: TGTGCCAGCAGTTACTTGCGGACTTCTCCAACCCTCGAGCAGTACTTC. Its translation is CASSYLRTSPTLEQYF.

V is TRBV10-2 and J is TRBJ1-1, with D tentatively TRBD1 (6 bases). Germline V gene data show CDR1 as WSHSY and CDR2 as SAAADI. This CDR3 is 14 amino acids long. Deletions cut 8 bases from V and 1 base from J, with 14 bases between. CDR3 residues: CASRRGQENTEAFF. The DNA for the CDR3 is TGCGCCAGCCGGCGGGGGCAGGAGAACACTGAAGCTTTCTTT.

The V gene is TRBV7-9, the J gene TRBJ1-1; weak D call: TRBD1 (5 bases). The CDR3 runs to 16 residues. V was cut by 1 base and J by 1 base, with 13 bases left in between. Germline CDR1 is SEHNR and CDR2 is FQNEAQ (reference sequence). DNA of the CDR3: TGTGCCAGCAGCTTAGGGCAGGGTCTGGGGAACACTGAAGCTTTCTTT. Translating gives CASSLGQGLGNTEAFF.

This clone was counted a few times. The chain couples TRBV29-1 to TRBJ1-1; TRBD1 matches at 9 bases. The CDR3 is made up of 14 amino acids. Per germline, CDR1 SQVTM and CDR2 ANQGSEA. The junction had 6 bases not matched to a gene; V was cut back by 3 bases and J by 4 bases. As DNA, the CDR3 is TGCAGCGTTGACACAGGGGGCATGGTCACTGAAGCTTTCTTT. It encodes CSVDTGGMVTEAFF.

A few counts support this clone. V gene TRBV5-4 combines with J gene TRBJ1-6, with TRBD1 matching 7 bases. The V segment lost 4 bases and the J segment 9 bases; nucleotides outside the gene matches: 13. Germline V gene sequence: CDR1 SGHNT, CDR2 YYREEE (reference sequence). There are 16 residues in the CDR3. The chain's CDR3 is CASSLDGRQGGSPLHF. The DNA for the CDR3 is TGTGCCAGCAGCCTGGACGGAAGACAGGGTGGTTCACCCCTCCACTTT.

Only a few counts were recorded for this clone. The V call is TRBV7-2, the J call TRBJ1-5; TRBD1 is a possible D gene (5 bases). This CDR3 has 14 amino acids. Trimming took off 5 bases at V and 5 bases at J, with 13 bases between the two ends. The germline CDR1 and CDR2 sequences are SGHTA and FQGNSA. CDR3 amino acids: CASSLSQGYQPQHF. CDR3 nucleotide sequence: TGTGCCAGCAGCCTTAGCCAGGGATATCAGCCCCAGCATTTT.

This clone was detected a few times. J is TRBJ2-4 and V is TRBV19, with a possible D match to TRBD1 (6 bases). The CDR3 extends over 15 amino acids. Germline lookup yields CDR1 LNHDA and CDR2 SQIVND (reference sequence). Deletions cut 3 bases from V and 5 bases from J, with 14 bases between. The CDR3 loop is CASSIIETGENIQYF. DNA of the CDR3: TGTGCCAGTAGTATTATAGAGACAGGCGAAAACATTCAGTACTTC.